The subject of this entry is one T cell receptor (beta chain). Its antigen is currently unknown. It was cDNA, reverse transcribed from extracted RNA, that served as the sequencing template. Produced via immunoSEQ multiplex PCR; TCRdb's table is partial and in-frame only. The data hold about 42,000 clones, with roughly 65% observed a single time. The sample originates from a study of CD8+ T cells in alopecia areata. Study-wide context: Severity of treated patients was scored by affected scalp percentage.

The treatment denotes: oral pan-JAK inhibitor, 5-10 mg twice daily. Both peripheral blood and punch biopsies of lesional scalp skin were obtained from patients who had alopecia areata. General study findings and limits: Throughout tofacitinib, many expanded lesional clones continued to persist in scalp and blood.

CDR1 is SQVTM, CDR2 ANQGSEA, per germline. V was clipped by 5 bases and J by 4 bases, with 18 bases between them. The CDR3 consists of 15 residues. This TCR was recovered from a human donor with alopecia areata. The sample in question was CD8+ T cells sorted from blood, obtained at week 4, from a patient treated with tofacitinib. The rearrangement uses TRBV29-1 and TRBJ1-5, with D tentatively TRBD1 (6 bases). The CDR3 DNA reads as TGCAGCGTTATCCTCCGGGACACCCAAAATCAGCCCCAGCATTTT. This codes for CSVILRDTQNQPQHF.